This is a list of T cell receptor beta chains from one sample in a study of long-term antiretroviral therapy in people with HIV. This table comes from immunoSEQ multiplex PCR, and its TCRdb copy is limited to in-frame clones, with some not included. The data hold approximately 35,000 clones, with over 70% observed a single time. Sequencing used unsorted PBMCs, obtained 3.1 years after starting antiretroviral therapy. These receptors all come from a woman aged 45-60 years with HIV. CDR3s include the opening cysteine and the closing phenylalanine or tryptophan.

j_gene: TRBJ2-5
v_gene: TRBV5-1
CDR3aa: CASTPRGWEQETQYF

j_gene: TRBJ2-2
v_gene: TRBV9
CDR3aa: CASSLGGGNTGELFF

j_gene: TRBJ2-2
v_gene: TRBV28
CDR3aa: CASSPGQTNTGELFF

j_gene: TRBJ1-4
v_gene: TRBV7-2
CDR3aa: CASSLAGEVEKLFF

j_gene: TRBJ1-5
v_gene: TRBV6-5
CDR3aa: CASSPPNPQPQHF

j_gene: TRBJ2-1
v_gene: TRBV30
CDR3aa: CAWSVHRSSGGNEQFF

j_gene: TRBJ2-5
v_gene: TRBV7-7
CDR3aa: CASSPTSGVGQETQYF

j_gene: TRBJ1-1
v_gene: TRBV6-4
CDR3aa: CASSLRMNTEAFF

j_gene: TRBJ2-7
v_gene: TRBV4-2
CDR3aa: CASSQAGGAPYEQYF

j_gene: TRBJ2-2
v_gene: TRBV6-1
CDR3aa: CASGGLLELFF

j_gene: TRBJ2-5
v_gene: TRBV7-6
CDR3aa: CASRAKVGETQYF

j_gene: TRBJ1-1
v_gene: TRBV5-1
CDR3aa: CASSLARNTEAFF

j_gene: TRBJ2-3
v_gene: TRBV7-8
CDR3aa: CASSHLSGGPGYTQYF

j_gene: TRBJ2-7
v_gene: TRBV18
CDR3aa: CASSPDRGKYEQYF

j_gene: TRBJ1-1
v_gene: TRBV2
CDR3aa: CASRLTGTLNTEAFF

j_gene: TRBJ1-1
v_gene: TRBV25-1
CDR3aa: CASLAGGGAFF

j_gene: TRBJ1-6
v_gene: TRBV19
CDR3aa: CASSIYWGSDNSPLHF

j_gene: TRBJ1-5
v_gene: TRBV4-2
CDR3aa: CASSQVLGQPQHF

j_gene: TRBJ1-6
v_gene: TRBV2
CDR3aa: CASIARQGQNSPLHF

j_gene: TRBJ1-2
v_gene: TRBV4-1
CDR3aa: CASSRPIQDRVVGYTF

j_gene: TRBJ1-2
v_gene: TRBV5-4
CDR3aa: CASSLAEGNYGYTF

j_gene: TRBJ2-3
v_gene: TRBV7-3
CDR3aa: CASSVGTTTDTQYF

j_gene: TRBJ1-2
v_gene: TRBV20-1
CDR3aa: CSVPTAGYTF

j_gene: TRBJ2-4
v_gene: TRBV28
CDR3aa: CASSRRVLAKNIQYF

j_gene: TRBJ1-1
v_gene: TRBV6-1
CDR3aa: CASSHLGGWDTEAFF

j_gene: TRBJ1-1
v_gene: TRBV7-3
CDR3aa: CASSPQATAGTEAFF

j_gene: TRBJ2-7
v_gene: TRBV18
CDR3aa: CASSPAAGGSYEQYF

j_gene: TRBJ1-1
v_gene: TRBV20-1
CDR3aa: CSARDLEVAFF

j_gene: TRBJ2-1
v_gene: TRBV7-9
CDR3aa: CASRIPTSGGRDEQFF

j_gene: TRBJ2-3
v_gene: TRBV5-1
CDR3aa: CASSPTGPTDTQYF

j_gene: TRBJ2-7
v_gene: TRBV30
CDR3aa: CAWSGHLSYEQYF

j_gene: TRBJ1-2
v_gene: TRBV28
CDR3aa: CASSTGFGWSTF

j_gene: TRBJ2-6
v_gene: TRBV6-5
CDR3aa: CASSISGANVLTF

j_gene: TRBJ2-5
v_gene: TRBV2
CDR3aa: CASSESLAGSFTETQYF

j_gene: TRBJ1-6
v_gene: TRBV18
CDR3aa: CASSIDRGNSPLHF

j_gene: TRBJ2-3
v_gene: TRBV11-3
CDR3aa: CASSPRTSGGTDTQYF

j_gene: TRBJ2-3
v_gene: TRBV5-6
CDR3aa: CASSLYSGGATDTQYF

j_gene: TRBJ2-1
v_gene: TRBV5-5
CDR3aa: CASSFIGTNNEQFF

j_gene: TRBJ2-5
v_gene: TRBV5-1
CDR3aa: CASSFLLAGGRETQYF

j_gene: TRBJ1-1
v_gene: TRBV2
CDR3aa: CASSAGLGRTEAFF